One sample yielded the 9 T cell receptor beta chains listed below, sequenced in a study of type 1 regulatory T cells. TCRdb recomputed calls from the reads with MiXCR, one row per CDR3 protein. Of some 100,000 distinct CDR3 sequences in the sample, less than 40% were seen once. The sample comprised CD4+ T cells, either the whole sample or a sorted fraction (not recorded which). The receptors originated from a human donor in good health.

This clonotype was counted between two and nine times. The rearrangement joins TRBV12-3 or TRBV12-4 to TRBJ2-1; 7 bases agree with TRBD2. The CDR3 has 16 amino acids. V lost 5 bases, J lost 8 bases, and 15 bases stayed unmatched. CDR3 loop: CASSPQGREIGYEQFF. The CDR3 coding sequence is TGTGCCAGCAGTCCCCAAGGGCGGGAGATCGGGTATGAGCAGTTCTTC.

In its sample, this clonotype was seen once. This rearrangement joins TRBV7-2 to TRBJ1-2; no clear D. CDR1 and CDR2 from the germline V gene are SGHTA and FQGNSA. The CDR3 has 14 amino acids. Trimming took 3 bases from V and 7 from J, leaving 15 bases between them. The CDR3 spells CASSFVASGSGYTF. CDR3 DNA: TGTGCCAGCAGCTTTGTGGCTTCGGGTAGTGGCTACACCTTC.

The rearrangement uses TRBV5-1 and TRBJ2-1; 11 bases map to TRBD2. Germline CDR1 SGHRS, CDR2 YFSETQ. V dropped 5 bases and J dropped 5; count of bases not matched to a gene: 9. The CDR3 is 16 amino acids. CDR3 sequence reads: CASRLDSGRADNEQFF. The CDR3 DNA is TGCGCCAGCAGACTTGATAGCGGGAGGGCCGACAATGAGCAGTTCTTC. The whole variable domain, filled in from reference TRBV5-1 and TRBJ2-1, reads KAGVTQTPRYLIKTRGQQVTLSCSPISGHRSVSWYQQTPGQGLQFLFEYFSETQRNKGNFPGRFSGRQFSNSRSEMNVSTLELGDSALYLCASRLDSGRADNEQFFGPGTRLTVL.

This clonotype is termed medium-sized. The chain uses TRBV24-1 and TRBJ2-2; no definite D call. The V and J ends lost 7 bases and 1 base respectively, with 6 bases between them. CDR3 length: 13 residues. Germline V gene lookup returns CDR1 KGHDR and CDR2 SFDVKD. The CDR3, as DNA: TGTGCCACCAGCCCGAGGAACACCGGGGAGCTGTTTTTT. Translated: CATSPRNTGELFF.

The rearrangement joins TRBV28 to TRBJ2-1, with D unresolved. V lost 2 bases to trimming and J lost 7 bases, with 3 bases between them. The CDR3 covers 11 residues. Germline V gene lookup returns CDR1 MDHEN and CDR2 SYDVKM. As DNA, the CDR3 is TGTGCCAGCAGTTTAGTTAATGAGCAGTTCTTC. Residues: CASSLVNEQFF. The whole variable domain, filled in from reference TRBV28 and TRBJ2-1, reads DVKVTQSSRYLVKRTGEKVFLECVQDMDHENMFWYRQDPGLGLRLIYFSYDVKMKEKGDIPEGYSVSREKKERFSLILESASTNQTSMYLCASSLVNEQFFGPGTRLTVL.

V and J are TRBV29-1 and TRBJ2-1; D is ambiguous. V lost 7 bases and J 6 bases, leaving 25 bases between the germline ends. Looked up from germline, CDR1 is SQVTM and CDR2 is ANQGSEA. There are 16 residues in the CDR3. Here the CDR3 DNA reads TGCAGCGCTTCAGTCGGACGGCGTAATATAAGCAATGAGCAGTTCTTC. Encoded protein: CSASVGRRNISNEQFF.

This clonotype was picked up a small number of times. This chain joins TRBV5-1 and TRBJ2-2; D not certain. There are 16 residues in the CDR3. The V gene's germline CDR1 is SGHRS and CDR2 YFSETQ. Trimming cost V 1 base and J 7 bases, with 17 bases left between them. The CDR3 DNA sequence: TGCGCCAGCAGCTTGATTCCCGGAGAGGAAGGCGGGGAGCTGTTTTTT. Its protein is CASSLIPGEEGGELFF.

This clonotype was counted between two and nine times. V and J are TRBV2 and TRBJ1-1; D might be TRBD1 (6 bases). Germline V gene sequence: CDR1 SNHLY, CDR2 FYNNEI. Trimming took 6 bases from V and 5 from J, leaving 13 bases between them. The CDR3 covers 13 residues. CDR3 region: CASSGQQQTEAFF. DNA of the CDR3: TGTGCCAGCAGCGGACAGCAGCAAACTGAAGCTTTCTTT.

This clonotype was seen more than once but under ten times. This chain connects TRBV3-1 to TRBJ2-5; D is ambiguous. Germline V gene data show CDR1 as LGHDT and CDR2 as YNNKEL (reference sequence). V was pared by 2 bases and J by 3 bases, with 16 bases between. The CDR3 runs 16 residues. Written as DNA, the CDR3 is TGTGCCAGCAGCCAACTAATCACAGCGTTAAAAGAGACCCAGTACTTC. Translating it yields CASSQLITALKETQYF.